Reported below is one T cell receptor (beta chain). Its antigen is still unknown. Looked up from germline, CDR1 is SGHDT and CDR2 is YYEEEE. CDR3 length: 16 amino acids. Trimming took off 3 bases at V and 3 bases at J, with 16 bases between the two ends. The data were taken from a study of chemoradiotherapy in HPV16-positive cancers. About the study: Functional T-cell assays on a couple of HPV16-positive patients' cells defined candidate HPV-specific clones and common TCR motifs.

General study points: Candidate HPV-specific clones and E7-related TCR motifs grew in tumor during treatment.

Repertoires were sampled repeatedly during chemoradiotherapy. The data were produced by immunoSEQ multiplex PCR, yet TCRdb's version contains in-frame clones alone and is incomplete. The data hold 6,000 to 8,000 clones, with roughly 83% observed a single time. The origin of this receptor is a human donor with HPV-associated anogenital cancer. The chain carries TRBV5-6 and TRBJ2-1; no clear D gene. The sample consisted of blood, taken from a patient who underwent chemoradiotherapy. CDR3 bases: TGTGCCAGCAGCTCCCGAACGGGTGCAGACTACAATGAGCAGTTCTTC. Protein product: CASSSRTGADYNEQFF.